The 5 T cell receptor beta chains in this list originate from one sample, sequenced in a study of T cells in Graves' hyperthyroidism and ophthalmopathy (dated by TCRdb to the late 2010s). The library was made by multiplex PCR. The run used an Illumina HiSeq 2000. The TCR beta CDR3 regions were amplified from RNA transcripts. The TCR CDR3 was subjected to a first round of RT-PCR using the HTBI primer set and the Qiagen OneStep RT-PCR kit. TCRdb's own reprocessing of the public reads used fastp at Q25 and MiXCR and kept productive beta chains. Each entry merges the rows of one CDR3 protein and shows their most common DNA and genes. Across this sample there are more than 500,000 distinct CDR3 sequences, with about 16% seen only once. The ten largest make up roughly 29% of the sample. Sequencing input: blood. Receptor source: a woman aged 30 to 39 with Graves' ophthalmopathy.

This clonotype was recorded many times. This chain uses TRBV28 with TRBJ2-5; 9 positions agree with TRBD1. After removal of 4 bases from V and 5 bases from J, the junction contained 8 bases not matched to a gene. This CDR3 contains 15 residues. CDR1 MDHEN and CDR2 SYDVKM come from the germline V gene. The CDR3 reads CASSSGTGMTETQYF. In DNA form, the CDR3 reads TGTGCCAGCAGTTCCGGGACAGGGATGACGGAGACCCAGTACTTC.

The chain has TRBV12-3 or TRBV12-4 and TRBJ2-7, with 10 bases that match TRBD2. The CDR3 is 14 amino acids. The ends lost 8 bases at V and 2 bases at J; junction bases unmatched: 6. The CDR3 here is CASGIAGGPYEQYF. CDR3 in DNA: TGTGCCAGCGGGATAGCGGGAGGCCCCTACGAGCAGTACTTC.

Concerning this clonotype itself: A read error may explain this, as a much larger clone is one base away. The V call is TRBV12-3 or TRBV12-4, the J call TRBJ2-2; either TRBD1 or TRBD2 may fit D (5 bases each). This CDR3 comprises 13 residues. The CDR3 loop reads CASVDKYTGELVF. In DNA form, the CDR3 reads TGTGCCAGCGTGGACAAATACACCGGGGAGCTGGTTTTT.

This clonotype was counted at least ten times. V gene TRBV7-2 combines with J gene TRBJ2-3, with a possible D match to TRBD2 (5 bases). CDR3 length: 11 amino acids. V was shortened by 5 bases and J by 7 bases, with 7 bases between the two germline ends. Germline CDR1 reads SGHTA; CDR2 reads FQGNSA. In DNA form, the CDR3 reads TGTGCCAGCAGCAGCGGCAATACGCAGTATTTT. The encoded protein is CASSSGNTQYF.

V is TRBV10-1 and J is TRBJ2-3, with no clear D. V lost 3 bases to trimming and J lost 6 bases, with 13 bases between them. CDR1 and CDR2 (germline): WNHNN, SYGVQD (reference sequence). CDR3 size: 14 residues. CDR3 in amino acids: CASSDKVDLDTQYF. In DNA, the CDR3 is TGCGCCAGCAGTGATAAGGTCGACCTGGATACGCAGTATTTT.